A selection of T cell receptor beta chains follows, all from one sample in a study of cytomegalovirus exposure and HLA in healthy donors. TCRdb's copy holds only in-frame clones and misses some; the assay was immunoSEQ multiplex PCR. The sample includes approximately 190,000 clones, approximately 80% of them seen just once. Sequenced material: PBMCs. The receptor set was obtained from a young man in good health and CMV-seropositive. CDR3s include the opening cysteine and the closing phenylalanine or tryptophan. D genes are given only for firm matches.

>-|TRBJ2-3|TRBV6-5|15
CASTEDGRGADTQYF
TGTGCCAGCACCGAGGATGGGAGAGGTGCAGATACGCAGTATTTT
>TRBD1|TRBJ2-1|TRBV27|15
CASSSGTGAYNEQFF
TGTGCCAGCAGTTCCGGGACAGGGGCTTACAATGAGCAGTTCTTC
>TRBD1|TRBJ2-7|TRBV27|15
CASSFHGGTGVEQYF
TGTGCCAGCAGTTTCCACGGAGGGACAGGGGTCGAGCAGTACTTC
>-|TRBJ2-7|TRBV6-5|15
CASSLQQGRGYEQYF
TGTGCCAGCAGCTTACAACAGGGTAGGGGGTACGAGCAGTACTTC
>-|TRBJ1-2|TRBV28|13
CASSPRGALGYTF
TGTGCCAGCAGTCCCCGGGGGGCGCTTGGCTACACCTTC
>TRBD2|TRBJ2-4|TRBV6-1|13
CATSGGVANIQYF
TGTGCCACCTCGGGGGGTGTGGCGAACATTCAGTACTTC
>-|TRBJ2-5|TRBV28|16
CASSLGRLFLRETQYF
TGTGCCAGCAGTTTAGGTAGATTGTTTCTAAGAGAGACCCAGTACTTC
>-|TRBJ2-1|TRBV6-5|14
CATGREGSYNEQFF
TGTGCGACGGGGCGGGAAGGGTCCTACAATGAGCAGTTCTTC
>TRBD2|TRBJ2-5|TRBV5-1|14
CASSLLSGSETQYF
TGCGCCAGCAGCTTGCTGAGCGGGAGTGAGACCCAGTACTTC
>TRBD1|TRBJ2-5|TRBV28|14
CASSLRYRGETQYF
TGTGCCAGCAGTTTAAGGTACAGGGGGGAGACCCAGTACTTC
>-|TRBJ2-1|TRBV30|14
CAWSVGPLEGEQFF
TGTGCCTGGAGTGTCGGCCCGCTAGAAGGTGAGCAGTTCTTC
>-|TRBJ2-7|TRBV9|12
CASSDRHEKQYF
TGTGCCAGCAGCGACAGGCATGAGAAGCAGTACTTC
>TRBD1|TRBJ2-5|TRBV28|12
CASSLLGQGRYF
TGTGCCAGCAGTCTGCTCGGACAGGGGCGGTACTTC
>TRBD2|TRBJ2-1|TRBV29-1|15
CSVSAGSSSYNEQFF
TGCAGCGTTTCAGCGGGGTCCAGCTCCTACAATGAGCAGTTCTTC
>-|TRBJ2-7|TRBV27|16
CASSPYLGSRLYEQYF
TGTGCCAGCAGCCCCTATCTCGGGAGTAGACTTTACGAGCAGTACTTC
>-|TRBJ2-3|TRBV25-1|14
CASRGRIDTDTQYF
TGTGCCAGCAGGGGGAGGATAGACACAGATACGCAGTATTTT
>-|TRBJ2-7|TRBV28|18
CASSLWGRVGAGLYEQYF
TGTGCCAGCAGTTTATGGGGCAGGGTCGGAGCGGGCCTCTACGAGCAGTACTTC
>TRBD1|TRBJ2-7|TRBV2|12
CASSGQGYEQYF
TGTGCCAGCAGTGGACAGGGCTACGAGCAGTACTTC
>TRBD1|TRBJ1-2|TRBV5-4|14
CASSSGTGRMGYTF
TGTGCCAGCAGCTCGGGGACAGGGAGGATGGGCTACACCTTC
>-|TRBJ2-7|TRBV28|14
CATSQGRYSYEQYF
TGTGCCACCTCCCAGGGAAGATACTCCTACGAGCAGTACTTC